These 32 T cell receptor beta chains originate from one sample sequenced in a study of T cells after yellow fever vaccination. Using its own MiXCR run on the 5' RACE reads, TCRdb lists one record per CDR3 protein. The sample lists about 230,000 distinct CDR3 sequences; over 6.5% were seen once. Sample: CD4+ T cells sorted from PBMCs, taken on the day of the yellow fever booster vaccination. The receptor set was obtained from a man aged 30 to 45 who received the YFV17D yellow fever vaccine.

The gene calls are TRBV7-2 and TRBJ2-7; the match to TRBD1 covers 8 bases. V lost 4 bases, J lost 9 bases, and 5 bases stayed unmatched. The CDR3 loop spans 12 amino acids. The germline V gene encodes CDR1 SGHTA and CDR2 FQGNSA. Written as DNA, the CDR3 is TGTGCCAGCAGCTCACGACAGGGGTGGCAGTACTTC. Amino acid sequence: CASSSRQGWQYF.

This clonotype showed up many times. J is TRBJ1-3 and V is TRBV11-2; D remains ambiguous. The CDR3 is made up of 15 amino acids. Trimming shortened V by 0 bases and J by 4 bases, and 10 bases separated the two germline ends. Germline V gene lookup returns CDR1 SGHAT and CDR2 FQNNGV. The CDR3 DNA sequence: TGTGCCAGCAGCTTAGATAACGGACGGGGAAACACCATATATTTT. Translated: CASSLDNGRGNTIYF.

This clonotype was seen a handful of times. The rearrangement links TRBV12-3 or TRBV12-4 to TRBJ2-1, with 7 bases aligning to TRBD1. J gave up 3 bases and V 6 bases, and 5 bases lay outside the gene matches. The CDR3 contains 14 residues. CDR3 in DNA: TGTGCCAGCAGCACGACAGGGAGCTACAATGAGCAGTTCTTC. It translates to CASSTTGSYNEQFF.

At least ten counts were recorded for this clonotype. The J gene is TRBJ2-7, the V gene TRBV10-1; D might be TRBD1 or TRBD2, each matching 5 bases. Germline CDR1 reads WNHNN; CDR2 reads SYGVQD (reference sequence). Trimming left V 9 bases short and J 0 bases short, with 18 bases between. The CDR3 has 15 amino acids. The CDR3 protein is CARGEGPSASYEQYF. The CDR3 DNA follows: TGCGCCAGGGGCGAGGGGCCCTCCGCCTCCTACGAGCAGTACTTC.

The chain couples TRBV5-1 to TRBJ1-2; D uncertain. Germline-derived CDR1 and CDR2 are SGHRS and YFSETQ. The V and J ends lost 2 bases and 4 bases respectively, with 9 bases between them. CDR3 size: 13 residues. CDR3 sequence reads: CASSLNIIYGYTF. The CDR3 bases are TGCGCCAGCAGCTTAAATATTATCTATGGCTACACCTTC.

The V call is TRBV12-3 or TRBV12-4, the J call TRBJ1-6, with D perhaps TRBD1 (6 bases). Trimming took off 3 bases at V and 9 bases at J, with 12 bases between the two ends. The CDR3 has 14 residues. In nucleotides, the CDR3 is TGTGCCAGCAGTTTTTCGGGGGGCAGTTCACCCCTCCACTTT. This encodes CASSFSGGSSPLHF.

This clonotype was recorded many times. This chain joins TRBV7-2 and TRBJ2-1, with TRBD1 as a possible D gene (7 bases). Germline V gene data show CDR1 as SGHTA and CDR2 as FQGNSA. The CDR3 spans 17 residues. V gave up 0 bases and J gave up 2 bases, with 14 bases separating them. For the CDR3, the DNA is TGTGCCAGCAGCTTAGCGCCCCCAGGGGGGACCTACAATGAGCAGTTCTTC. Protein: CASSLAPPGGTYNEQFF.

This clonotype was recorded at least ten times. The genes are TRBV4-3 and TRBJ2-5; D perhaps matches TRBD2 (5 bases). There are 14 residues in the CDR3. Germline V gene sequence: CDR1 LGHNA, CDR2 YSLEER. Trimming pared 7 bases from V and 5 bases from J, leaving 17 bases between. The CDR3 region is CASTPDLASETQYF. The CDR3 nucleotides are TGCGCCAGCACCCCGGACCTAGCCTCGGAGACCCAGTACTTC.

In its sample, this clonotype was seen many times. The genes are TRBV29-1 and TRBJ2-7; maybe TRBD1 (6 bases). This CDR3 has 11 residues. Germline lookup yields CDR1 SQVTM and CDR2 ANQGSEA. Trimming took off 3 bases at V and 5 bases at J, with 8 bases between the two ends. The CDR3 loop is CSVDGGHEQYF. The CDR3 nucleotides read TGCAGCGTTGATGGGGGCCACGAGCAGTACTTC.

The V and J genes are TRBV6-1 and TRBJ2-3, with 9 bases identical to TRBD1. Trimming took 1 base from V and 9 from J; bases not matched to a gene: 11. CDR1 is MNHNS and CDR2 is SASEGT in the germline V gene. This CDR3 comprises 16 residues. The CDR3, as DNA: TGTGCCAGCAGTGAAGGTGACAGGGGGGCCTCAGGGACGCAGTATTTT. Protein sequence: CASSEGDRGASGTQYF.

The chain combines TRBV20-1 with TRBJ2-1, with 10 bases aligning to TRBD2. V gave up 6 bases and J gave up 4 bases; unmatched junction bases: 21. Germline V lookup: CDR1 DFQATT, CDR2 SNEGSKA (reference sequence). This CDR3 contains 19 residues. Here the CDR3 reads CSARANLEIAGGRYNEQFF. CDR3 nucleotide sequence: TGCAGTGCCAGGGCAAACCTCGAGATAGCGGGAGGACGGTACAATGAGCAGTTCTTC.

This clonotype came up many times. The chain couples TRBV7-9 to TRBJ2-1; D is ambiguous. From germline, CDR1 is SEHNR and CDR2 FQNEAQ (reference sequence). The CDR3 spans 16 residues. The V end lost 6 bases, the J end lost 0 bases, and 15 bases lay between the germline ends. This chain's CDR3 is CASRPRATPSYNEQFF. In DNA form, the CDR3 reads TGTGCCAGCAGACCTAGGGCTACCCCCTCCTACAATGAGCAGTTCTTC.

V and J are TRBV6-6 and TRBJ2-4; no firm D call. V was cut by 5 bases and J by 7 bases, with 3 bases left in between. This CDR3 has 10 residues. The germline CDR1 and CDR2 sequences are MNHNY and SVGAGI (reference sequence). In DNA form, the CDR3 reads TGTGCCAGCAGTCACAACATTCAGTACTTC. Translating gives CASSHNIQYF.

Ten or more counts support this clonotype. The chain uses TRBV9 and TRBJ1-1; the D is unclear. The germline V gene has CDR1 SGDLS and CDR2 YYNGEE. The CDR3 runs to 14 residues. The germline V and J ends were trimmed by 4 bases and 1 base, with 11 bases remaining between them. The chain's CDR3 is CASSTSRQNTEAFF. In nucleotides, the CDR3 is TGTGCCAGCAGCACGTCGCGGCAGAACACTGAAGCTTTCTTT.

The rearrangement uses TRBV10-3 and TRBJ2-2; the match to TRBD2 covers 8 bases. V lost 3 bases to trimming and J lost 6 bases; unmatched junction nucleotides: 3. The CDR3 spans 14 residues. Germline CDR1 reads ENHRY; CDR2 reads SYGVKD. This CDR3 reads CAISDPGGAGELFF. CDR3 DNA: TGTGCCATCAGTGACCCGGGGGGGGCCGGGGAGCTGTTTTTT.

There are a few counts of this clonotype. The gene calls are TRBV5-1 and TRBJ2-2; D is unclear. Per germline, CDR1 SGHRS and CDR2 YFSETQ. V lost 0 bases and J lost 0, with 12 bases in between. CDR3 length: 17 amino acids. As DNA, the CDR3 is TGCGCCAGCAGCTTGGGAAACGTCCCCCCGAACACCGGGGAGCTGTTTTTT. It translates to CASSLGNVPPNTGELFF.

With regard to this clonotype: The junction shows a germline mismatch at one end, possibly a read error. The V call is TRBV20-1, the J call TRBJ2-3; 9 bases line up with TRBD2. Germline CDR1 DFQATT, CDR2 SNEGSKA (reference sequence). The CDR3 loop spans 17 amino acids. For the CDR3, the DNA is TGCTGTGCTAGAGACGTTTCCGGGACTAGCTCCACAGATACGCAGTATTTT. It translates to CCARDVSGTSSTDTQYF.

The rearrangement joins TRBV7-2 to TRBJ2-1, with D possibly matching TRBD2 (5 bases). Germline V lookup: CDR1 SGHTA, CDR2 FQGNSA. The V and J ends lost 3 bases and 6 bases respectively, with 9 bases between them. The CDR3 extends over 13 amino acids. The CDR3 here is CASSFLEGNEQFF. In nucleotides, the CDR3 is TGTGCCAGCAGCTTTCTTGAGGGCAATGAGCAGTTCTTC.

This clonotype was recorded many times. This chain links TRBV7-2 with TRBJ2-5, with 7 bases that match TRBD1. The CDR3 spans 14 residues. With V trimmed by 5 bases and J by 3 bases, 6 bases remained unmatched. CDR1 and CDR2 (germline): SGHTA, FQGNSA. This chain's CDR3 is CASSRTGDKETQYF. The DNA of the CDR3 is TGTGCCAGCAGCCGAACAGGGGATAAAGAGACCCAGTACTTC.

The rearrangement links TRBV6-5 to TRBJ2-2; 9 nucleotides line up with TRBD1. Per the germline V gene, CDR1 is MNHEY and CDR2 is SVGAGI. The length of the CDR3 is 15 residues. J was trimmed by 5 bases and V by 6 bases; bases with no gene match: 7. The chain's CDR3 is CASSLQGARTGELFF. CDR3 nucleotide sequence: TGTGCCAGCAGCTTACAGGGGGCGCGGACCGGGGAGCTGTTTTTT.

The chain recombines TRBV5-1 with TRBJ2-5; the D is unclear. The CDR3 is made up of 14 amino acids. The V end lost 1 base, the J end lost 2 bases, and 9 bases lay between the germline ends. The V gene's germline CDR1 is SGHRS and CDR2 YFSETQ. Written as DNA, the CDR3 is TGCGCCAGCAGCTTGAAAGGGCAGCAAGAGACCCAGTACTTC. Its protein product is CASSLKGQQETQYF.

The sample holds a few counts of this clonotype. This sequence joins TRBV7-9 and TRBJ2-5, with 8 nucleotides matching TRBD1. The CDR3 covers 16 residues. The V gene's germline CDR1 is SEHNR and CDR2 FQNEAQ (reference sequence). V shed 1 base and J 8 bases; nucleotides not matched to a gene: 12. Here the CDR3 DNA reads TGTGCCAGCAGCTTAGGGGACAGGCGAGGGGAAAGTACCCAGTACTTC. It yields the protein CASSLGDRRGESTQYF.

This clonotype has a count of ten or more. CDR3 sequence reads: CASSPLDRGAAKNIQYF. The CDR3 nucleotides read TGTGCCAGCTCACCATTGGACAGGGGGGCGGCCAAAAACATTCAGTACTTC. The chain employs TRBV18 and TRBJ2-4, with 10 bases matching TRBD1. V gave up 2 bases and J gave up 1 base; unmatched junction bases: 5. Germline CDR1 is KGHSH and CDR2 is LQKENI. The CDR3 totals 17 residues.

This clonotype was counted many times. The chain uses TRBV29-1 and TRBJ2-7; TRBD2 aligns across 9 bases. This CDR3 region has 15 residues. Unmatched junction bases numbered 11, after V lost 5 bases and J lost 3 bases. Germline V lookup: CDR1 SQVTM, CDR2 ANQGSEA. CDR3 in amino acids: CSVSSGRTPGYEQYF. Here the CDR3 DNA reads TGCAGCGTTTCAAGCGGGAGGACGCCGGGCTACGAGCAGTACTTC.

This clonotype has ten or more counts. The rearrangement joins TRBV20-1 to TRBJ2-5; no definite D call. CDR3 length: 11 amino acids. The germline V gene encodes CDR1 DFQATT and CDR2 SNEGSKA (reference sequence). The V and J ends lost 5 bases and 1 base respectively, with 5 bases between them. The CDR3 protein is CSAVGQETQYF. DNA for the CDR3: TGCAGTGCTGTGGGCCAAGAGACCCAGTACTTC.

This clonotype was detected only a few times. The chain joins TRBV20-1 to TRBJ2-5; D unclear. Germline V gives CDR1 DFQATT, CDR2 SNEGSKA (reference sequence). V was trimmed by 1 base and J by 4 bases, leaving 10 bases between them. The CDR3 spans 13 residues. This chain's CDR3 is CSARGSGRETQYF. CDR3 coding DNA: TGCAGTGCTAGAGGATCGGGTAGAGAGACCCAGTACTTC.

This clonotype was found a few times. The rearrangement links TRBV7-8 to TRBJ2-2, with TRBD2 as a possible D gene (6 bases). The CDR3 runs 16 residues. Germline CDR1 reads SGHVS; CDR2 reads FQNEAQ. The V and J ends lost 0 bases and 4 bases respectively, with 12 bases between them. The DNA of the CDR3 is TGTGCCAGCAGCTTAGCGCGGACTACCTCCACCGGGGAGCTGTTTTTT. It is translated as CASSLARTTSTGELFF.

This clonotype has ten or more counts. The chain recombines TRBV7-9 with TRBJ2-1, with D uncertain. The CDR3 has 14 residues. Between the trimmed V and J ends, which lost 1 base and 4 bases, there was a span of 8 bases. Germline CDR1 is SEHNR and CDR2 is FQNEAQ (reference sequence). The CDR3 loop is CASSLDYTYNEQFF. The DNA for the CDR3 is TGTGCCAGCAGCTTAGACTATACATACAATGAGCAGTTCTTC.

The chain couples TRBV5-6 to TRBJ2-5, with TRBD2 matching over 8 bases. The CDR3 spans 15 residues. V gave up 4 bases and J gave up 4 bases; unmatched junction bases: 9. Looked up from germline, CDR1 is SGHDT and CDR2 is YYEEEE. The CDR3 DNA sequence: TGTGCCAGCAGCCCCGGGGCGGGGGGAGGAGAGACCCAGTACTTC. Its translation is CASSPGAGGGETQYF.

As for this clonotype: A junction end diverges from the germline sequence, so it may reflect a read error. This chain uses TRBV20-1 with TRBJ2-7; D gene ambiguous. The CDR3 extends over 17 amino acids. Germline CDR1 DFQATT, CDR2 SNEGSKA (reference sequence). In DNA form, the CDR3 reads TGCCGTGCTAGTGGGTTATATCCGGGCCAGATTTCCTACGAGCAGTACTTC. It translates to CRASGLYPGQISYEQYF.

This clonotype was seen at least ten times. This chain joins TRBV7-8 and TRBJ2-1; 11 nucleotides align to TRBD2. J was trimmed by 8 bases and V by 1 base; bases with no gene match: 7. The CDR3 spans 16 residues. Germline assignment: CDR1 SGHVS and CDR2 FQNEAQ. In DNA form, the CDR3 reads TGTGCCAGCAGCTTAGGGCTAGCGGGAGGTCTAGATGAGCAGTTCTTC. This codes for CASSLGLAGGLDEQFF.

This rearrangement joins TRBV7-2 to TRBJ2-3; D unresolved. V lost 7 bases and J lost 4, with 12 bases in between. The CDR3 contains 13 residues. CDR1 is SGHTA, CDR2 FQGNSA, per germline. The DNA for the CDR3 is TGTGCCAGCACCCCCGGCCCAGCAGATACGCAGTATTTT. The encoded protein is CASTPGPADTQYF.